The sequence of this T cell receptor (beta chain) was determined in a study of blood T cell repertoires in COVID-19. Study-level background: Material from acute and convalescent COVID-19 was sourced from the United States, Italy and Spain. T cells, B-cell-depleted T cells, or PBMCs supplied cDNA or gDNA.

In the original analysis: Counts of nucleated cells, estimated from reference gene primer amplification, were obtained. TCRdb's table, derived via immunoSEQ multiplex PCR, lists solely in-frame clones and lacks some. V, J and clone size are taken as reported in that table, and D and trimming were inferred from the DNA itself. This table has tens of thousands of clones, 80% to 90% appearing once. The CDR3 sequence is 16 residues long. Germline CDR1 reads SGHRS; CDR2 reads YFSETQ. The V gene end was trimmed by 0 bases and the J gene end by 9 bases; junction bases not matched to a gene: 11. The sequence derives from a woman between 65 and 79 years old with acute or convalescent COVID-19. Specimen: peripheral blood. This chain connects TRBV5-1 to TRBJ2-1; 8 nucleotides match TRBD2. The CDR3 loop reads CASSLDPPGLVFEQFF. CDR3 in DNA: TGCGCCAGCAGCTTGGATCCCCCGGGACTAGTTTTTGAGCAGTTCTTC.